Here is one T cell receptor beta chain with its context. Its specificity is unknown. Unique molecular identifiers were affixed to single, distinct cDNA molecules. A single record per CDR3 protein comes from TCRdb applying MiXCR to the 5' RACE reads. The sample yields 85,000 to 95,000 distinct CDR3 sequences, about 15% seen once. This sample is drawn from a study of early T cells in non-severe SARS-CoV-2 infection. Study details: Chains were unpaired, as sequencing was done on bulk RNA from unsorted whole blood. Regarding the study as a whole: Private and CD4 specificities were missed by VDJdb matching, skewed to anti-spike CD8.

The CDR3 is made up of 14 amino acids. V was clipped by 5 bases and J by 3 bases, with 15 bases between them. Germline loops: CDR1 SQVTM, CDR2 ANQGSEA. The source material was whole blood. This chain joins TRBV29-1 and TRBJ2-3; D is uncertain. The TCR was taken from an adult who was a healthcare worker with PCR-confirmed SARS-CoV-2 infection or an uninfected control (not recorded which). The CDR3 DNA is TGCAGCGTTCAGGCCTTCTGGAAGACAGATACGCAGTATTTT. It codes for CSVQAFWKTDTQYF.